This TCR beta chain appears in the sequencing data of a study of shared clonotypes between healthy human individuals. Study as a whole: Per donor, three plates held CD4 naive cells, three held CD4 memory, two held CD8 naive and one held CD8 memory.

The donors were adults (healthy and HIV-negative) with no recent acute infections or vaccinations. Germline V gene sequence: CDR1 MDHEN, CDR2 SYDVKM. This CDR3 is 15 amino acids long. V dropped 5 bases and J dropped 4; count of bases not matched to a gene: 4. The authors split each subset's genomic DNA evenly across several immunoSEQ plates. In the authors' workflow: ImmunoSEQ output lacked quality scores and full-length reads, limiting matched filtering. Method: immunoSEQ multiplex PCR; TCRdb's copy keeps in-frame clones and lacks some. V, J and clone size derive from that table, while D and trimming were established from the DNA sequence. The sample includes 650,000 to 750,000 clones, less than 80% of them seen just once.

The TCR originated in a woman aged 25 to 39 in good health. The chain carries TRBV28 and TRBJ1-4, with 10 bases fitting TRBD1. The sequenced sample consisted of memory CD4+ T cells sorted from blood. Subset described: CD45RA-negative fraction. The CDR3 DNA reads as TGTGCCAGCAGTGGACAGGGGGGGAATAATGAAAAACTGTTTTTT. Protein sequence: CASSGQGGNNEKLFF.